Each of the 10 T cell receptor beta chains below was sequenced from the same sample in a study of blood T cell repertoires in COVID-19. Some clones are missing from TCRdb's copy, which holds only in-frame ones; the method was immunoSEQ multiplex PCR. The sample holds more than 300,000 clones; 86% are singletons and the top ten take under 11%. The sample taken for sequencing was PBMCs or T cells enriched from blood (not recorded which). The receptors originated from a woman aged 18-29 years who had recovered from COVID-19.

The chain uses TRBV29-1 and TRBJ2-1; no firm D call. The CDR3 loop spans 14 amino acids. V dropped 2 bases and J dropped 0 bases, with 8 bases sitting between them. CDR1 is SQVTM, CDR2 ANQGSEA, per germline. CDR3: CSVEPASSYNEQFF. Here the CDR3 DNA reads TGCAGCGTTGAACCAGCGAGCTCCTACAATGAGCAGTTCTTC.

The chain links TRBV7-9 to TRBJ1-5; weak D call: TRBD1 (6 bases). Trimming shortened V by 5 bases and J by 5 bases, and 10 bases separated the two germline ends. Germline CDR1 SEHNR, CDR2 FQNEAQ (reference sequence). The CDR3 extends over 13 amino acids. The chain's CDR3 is CASSRGGDQPQHF. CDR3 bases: TGTGCCAGCAGCCGAGGGGGGGATCAGCCCCAGCATTTT.

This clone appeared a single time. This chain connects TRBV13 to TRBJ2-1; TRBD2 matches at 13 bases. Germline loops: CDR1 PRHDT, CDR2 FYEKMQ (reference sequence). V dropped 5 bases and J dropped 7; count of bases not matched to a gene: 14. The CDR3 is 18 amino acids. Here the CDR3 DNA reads TGTGCCAGCAGCCCCGGACTAGCGGGAGTTGGGTCATGGAATGAGCAGTTCTTC. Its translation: CASSPGLAGVGSWNEQFF.

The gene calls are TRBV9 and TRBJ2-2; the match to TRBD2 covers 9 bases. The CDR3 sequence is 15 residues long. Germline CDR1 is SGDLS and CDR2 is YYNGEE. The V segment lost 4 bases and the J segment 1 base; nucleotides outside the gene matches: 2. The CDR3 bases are TGTGCCAGCAGCATACTAGCGGGGAACACCGGGGAGCTGTTTTTT. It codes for CASSILAGNTGELFF.

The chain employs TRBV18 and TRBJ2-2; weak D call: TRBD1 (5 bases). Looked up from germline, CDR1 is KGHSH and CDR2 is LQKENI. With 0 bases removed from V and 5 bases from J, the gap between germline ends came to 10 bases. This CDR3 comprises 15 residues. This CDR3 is CASSPPPQATGELFF. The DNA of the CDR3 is TGTGCCAGCTCACCACCCCCACAGGCGACCGGGGAGCTGTTTTTT.

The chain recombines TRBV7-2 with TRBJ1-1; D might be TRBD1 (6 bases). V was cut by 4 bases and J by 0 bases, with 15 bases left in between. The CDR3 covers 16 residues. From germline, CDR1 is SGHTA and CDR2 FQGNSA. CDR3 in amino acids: CASSSLWTVLNTEAFF. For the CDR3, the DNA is TGTGCCAGCAGCTCCTTATGGACAGTCCTGAACACTGAAGCTTTCTTT.

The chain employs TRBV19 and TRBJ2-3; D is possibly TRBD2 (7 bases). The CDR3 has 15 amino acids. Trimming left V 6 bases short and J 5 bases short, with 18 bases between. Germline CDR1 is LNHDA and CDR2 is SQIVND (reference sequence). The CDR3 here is CASSLGGGLQDTQYF. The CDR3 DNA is TGTGCCAGTAGCCTCGGCGGGGGCTTGCAAGATACGCAGTATTTT. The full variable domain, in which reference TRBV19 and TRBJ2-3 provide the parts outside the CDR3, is DGGITQSPKYLFRKEGQNVTLSCEQNLNHDAMYWYRQDPGQGLRLIYYSQIVNDFQKGDIAEGYSVSREKKESFPLTVTSAQKNPTAFYLCASSLGGGLQDTQYFGPGTRLTVL.

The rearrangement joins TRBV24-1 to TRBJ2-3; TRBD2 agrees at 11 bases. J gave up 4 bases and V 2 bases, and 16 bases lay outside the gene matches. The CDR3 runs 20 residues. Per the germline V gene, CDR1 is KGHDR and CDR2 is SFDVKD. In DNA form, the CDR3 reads TGTGCCACCAGTGATTCAGGAAGCGGGACTAGCGGTACTAATCCAGATACGCAGTATTTT. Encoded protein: CATSDSGSGTSGTNPDTQYF.

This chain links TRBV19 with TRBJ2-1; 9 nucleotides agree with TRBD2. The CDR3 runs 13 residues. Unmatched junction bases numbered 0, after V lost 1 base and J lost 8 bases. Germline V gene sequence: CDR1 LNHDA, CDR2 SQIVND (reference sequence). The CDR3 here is CASSIGGGDEQFF. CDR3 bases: TGTGCCAGTAGTATAGGCGGGGGGGATGAGCAGTTCTTC.

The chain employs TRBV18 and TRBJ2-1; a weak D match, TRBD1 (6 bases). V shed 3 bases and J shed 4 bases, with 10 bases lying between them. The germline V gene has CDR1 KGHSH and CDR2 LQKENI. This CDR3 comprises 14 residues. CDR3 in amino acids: CASSPQGQYNEQFF. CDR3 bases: TGTGCCAGCTCACCGCAAGGACAGTACAATGAGCAGTTCTTC. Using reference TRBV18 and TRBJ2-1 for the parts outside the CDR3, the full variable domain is NAGVMQNPRHLVRRRGQEARLRCSPMKGHSHVYWYRQLPEEGLKFMVYLQKENIIDESGMPKERFSAEFPKEGPSILRIQQVVRGDSAAYFCASSPQGQYNEQFFGPGTRLTVL.